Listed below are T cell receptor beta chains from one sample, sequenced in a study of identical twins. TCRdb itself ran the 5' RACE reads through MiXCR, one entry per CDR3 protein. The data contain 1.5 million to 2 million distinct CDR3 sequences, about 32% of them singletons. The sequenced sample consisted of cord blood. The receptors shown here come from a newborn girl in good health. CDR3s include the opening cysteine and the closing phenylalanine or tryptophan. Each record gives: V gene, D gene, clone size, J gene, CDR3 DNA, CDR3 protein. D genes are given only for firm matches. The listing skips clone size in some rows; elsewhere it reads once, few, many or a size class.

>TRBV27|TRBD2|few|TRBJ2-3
TGTGCCAGCAGAGGTTCTAGCGGGACAGATACGCAGTATTTT
CASRGSSGTDTQYF
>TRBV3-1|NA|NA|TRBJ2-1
TGTGCCAGCAGCCAAGCAAGGCCAATGGTCAATGAGCAGTTCTTC
CASSQARPMVNEQFF
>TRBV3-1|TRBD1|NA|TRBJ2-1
TGTGCCAGCAGCCAAGATTTCCCTACCGGGACAGGGATTGGGAATGAGCAGTTCTTC
CASSQDFPTGTGIGNEQFF
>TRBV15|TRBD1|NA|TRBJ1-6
TGTGCCACCAGCGGGGACAGCACGATCAATTCACCCCTCCACTTT
CATSGDSTINSPLHF
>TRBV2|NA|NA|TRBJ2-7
TGTGCCAGCGTAAGGGGTCCCTCCTACGAGCAGTACTTC
CASVRGPSYEQYF
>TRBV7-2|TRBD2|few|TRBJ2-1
TGTGCCAGCAGCCACCGGAGACTAGCGGAGATGATTAGCTCCTACAATGAGCAGTTCTTC
CASSHRRLAEMISSYNEQFF
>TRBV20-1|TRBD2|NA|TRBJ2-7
TGCAGTGCTAGAGTGGGGGTAGCGGGAGCTTTAGAGCAGTACTTC
CSARVGVAGALEQYF
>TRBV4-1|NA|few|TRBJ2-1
TGCGCCAGCAGCCAAGTGCCCCACGAATGGTTCTTTTACAATGAGCAGTTCTTC
CASSQVPHEWFFYNEQFF
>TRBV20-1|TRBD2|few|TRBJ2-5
TGCAGTGCCGTACTAGCGGGAGGGCGTGAGACCCAGTACTTC
CSAVLAGGRETQYF
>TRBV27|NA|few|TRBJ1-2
TGTGCCAGCAAGGGCGGAGCCTATGGCTACACCTTC
CASKGGAYGYTF
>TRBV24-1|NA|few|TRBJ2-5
TGTGCCACCAGTGATTTGCTATCCCTCCCAGAGACCCAGTACTTC
CATSDLLSLPETQYF
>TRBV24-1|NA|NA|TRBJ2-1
TGTGCCAGCGCTTCGGGGTACAATGAGCAGTTCTTC
CASASGYNEQFF
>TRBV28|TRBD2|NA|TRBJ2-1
TGTGCCAGCAGTTCGCCGGGACTAGCGGGAGTTTTCAATGAGCAGTTCTTC
CASSSPGLAGVFNEQFF
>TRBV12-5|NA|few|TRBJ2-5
TGTGCTAGTGGCCGGGGACAACAAGAGACCCAGTACTTC
CASGRGQQETQYF
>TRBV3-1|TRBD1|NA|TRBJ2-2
TGTGCCAGCAGCCAAGTCGCGACAGGGACCGGGGAGCTGTTTTTT
CASSQVATGTGELFF
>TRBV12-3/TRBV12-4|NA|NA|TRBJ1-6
TGTGCCAGCAGTTTAGACGGGGGAGGAAATTCACCCCTCCACTTT
CASSLDGGGNSPLHF
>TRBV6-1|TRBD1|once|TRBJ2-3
TGTGCCAGCAGGGAACAGGGGGCCAGAACCACAGATACGCAGTATTTT
CASREQGARTTDTQYF
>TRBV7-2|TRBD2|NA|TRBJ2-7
TGTGCCAGCAGCCTTTCTAGCGGGGGGGCTAGTTCCCGCGAGCAGTACTTC
CASSLSSGGASSREQYF
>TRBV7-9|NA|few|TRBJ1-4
TGTGCCAGCAGCGCTGGCGGGAAGGAAAAACTGTTTTTT
CASSAGGKEKLFF
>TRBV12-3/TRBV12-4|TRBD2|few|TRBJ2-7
TGTGCCAGCAGTGCCTTTGCGGGGAGGGCCTACGAGCAGTACTTC
CASSAFAGRAYEQYF
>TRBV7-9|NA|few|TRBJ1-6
TGTGCCAGCAGCATCGAAGGGGATTCACCCCTCCACTTT
CASSIEGDSPLHF
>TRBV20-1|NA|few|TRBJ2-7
TGCAGTGCTAAGGGCACGGGAGACCCCTACGAGCAGTACTTC
CSAKGTGDPYEQYF
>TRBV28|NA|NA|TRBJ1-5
TGTGCCAGCAGTTTATGGGGTACTCAGCCCCAGCATTTT
CASSLWGTQPQHF
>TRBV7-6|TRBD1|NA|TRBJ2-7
TGTGCCAGCAGCTTAAGGGACAGGGGTTCTAGCGAGCAGTACTTC
CASSLRDRGSSEQYF
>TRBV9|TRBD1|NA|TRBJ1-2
TGTGCCAGCAGCGCCCTATCGACAGGGGGGTATGGCTACACCTTC
CASSALSTGGYGYTF
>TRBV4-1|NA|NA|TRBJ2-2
TGCGCCAGCAGCCAAGCGACGAAAGCATCGAACACCGGGGAGCTGTTTTTT
CASSQATKASNTGELFF
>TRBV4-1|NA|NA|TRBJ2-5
TGCGCCAGCAGCCAAGATCGGGACCAAGAGACCCAGTACTTC
CASSQDRDQETQYF
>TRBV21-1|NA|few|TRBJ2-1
TGTGCCAGCAGACCTACGCCCAGTGGGAGCTCCTACAATGAGCAGTTCTTC
CASRPTPSGSSYNEQFF
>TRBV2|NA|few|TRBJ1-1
TGTGCCAGCAGTGTTCGGGGAGGGGACACTGAAGCTTTCTTT
CASSVRGGDTEAFF
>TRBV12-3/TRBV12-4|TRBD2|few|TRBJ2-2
TGTGCCAGCAGGCCGGGACTAGCGGGAGAAATAAACACCGGGGAGCTGTTTTTT
CASRPGLAGEINTGELFF
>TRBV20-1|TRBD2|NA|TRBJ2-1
TGCAGTGCCCGCGGGGGGGCGAACTACAATGAGCAGTTCTTC
CSARGGANYNEQFF
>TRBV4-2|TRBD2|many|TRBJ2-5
TGTGCCAGCAGCCAAGGATCTAGCGGGGGCCAAGAGACCCAGTACTTC
CASSQGSSGGQETQYF
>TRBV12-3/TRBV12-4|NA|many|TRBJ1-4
TGTGCCAGCAGTTTAGCGGAGGGGCTTGGTAATGAAAAACTGTTTTTT
CASSLAEGLGNEKLFF
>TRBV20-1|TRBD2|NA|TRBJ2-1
TGCAGTGCTAGCGTTAGCGGGAGGACCTACGAGCAGTTCTTC
CSASVSGRTYEQFF
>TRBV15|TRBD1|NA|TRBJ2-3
TGTGCCACCAGTACGACAGGGGGATTCACAGATACGCAGTATTTT
CATSTTGGFTDTQYF
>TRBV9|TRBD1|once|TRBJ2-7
TGTGCCAGCGGCGCAGGGGACAGGGGGTACGAGCAGTACTTC
CASGAGDRGYEQYF
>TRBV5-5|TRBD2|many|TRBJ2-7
TGTGCCAGCAGCTTGGGGGGACTAGCGGTCTACGAGCAGTACTTC
CASSLGGLAVYEQYF
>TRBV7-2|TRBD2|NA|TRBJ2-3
TGTGCCAGCAGCTTATGGGGACTAGCCGCAGATACGCAGTATTTT
CASSLWGLAADTQYF
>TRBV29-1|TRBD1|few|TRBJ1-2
TGCAGCGTTGCGAGACAGGGAATAGACACCTTC
CSVARQGIDTF
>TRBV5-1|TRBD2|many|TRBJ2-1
TGCGCCAGCAGCAAGACTAGCGGGGTCAATGAGCAGTTCTTC
CASSKTSGVNEQFF
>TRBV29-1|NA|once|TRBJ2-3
TGCAGCGTTGGATCGGTAGCGCTGGCAGATACGCAGTATTTT
CSVGSVALADTQYF
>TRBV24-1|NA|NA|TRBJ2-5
TGTGCCACCAGTGATTACGAGACCCAGTACTTC
CATSDYETQYF
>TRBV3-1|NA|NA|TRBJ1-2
TGTGCCAGCAGCCAAGTGGGTGGGATGGGCGGAAGCTATGGCTACACCTTC
CASSQVGGMGGSYGYTF
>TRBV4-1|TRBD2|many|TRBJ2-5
TGCGCCAGCAGCCAAACCCTAGCGGTGTACCAAGAGACCCAGTACTTC
CASSQTLAVYQETQYF
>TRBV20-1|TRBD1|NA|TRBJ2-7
TGCAGTGGTATAGAAAGGGGGCGGGTCTCCTACGAGCAGTACTTC
CSGIERGRVSYEQYF
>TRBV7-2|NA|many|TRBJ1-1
TGTGCCAGCAGCGCTGACAGCAACACTGAAGCTTTCTTT
CASSADSNTEAFF
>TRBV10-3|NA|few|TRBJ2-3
TGTGCCATCAGTGAAGAGGCCTATACGCAGTATTTT
CAISEEAYTQYF